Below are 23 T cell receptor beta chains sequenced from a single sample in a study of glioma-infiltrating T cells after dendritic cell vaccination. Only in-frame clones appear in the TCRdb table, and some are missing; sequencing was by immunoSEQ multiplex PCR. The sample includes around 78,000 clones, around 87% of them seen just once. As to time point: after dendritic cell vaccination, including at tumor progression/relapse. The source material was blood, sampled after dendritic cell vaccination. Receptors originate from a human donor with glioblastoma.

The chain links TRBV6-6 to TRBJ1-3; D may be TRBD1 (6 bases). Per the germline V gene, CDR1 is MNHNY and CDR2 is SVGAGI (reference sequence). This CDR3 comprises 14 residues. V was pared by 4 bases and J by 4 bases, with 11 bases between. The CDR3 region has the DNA TGTGCCAGCAGTTTCAGGGGTGCGGGAAACACCATATATTTT. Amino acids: CASSFRGAGNTIYF.

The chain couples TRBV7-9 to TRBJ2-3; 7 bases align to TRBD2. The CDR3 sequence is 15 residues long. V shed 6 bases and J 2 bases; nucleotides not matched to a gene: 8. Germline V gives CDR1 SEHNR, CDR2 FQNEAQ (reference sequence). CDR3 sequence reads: CASSHRTRDTDTQYF. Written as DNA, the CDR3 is TGTGCCAGCAGTCATAGGACTAGGGACACAGATACGCAGTATTTT. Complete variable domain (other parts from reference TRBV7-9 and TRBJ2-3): DTGVSQNPRHKITKRGQNVTFRCDPISEHNRLYWYRQTLGQGPEFLTYFQNEAQLEKSRLLSDRFSAERPKGSFSTLEIQRTEQGDSAMYLCASSHRTRDTDTQYFGPGTRLTVL.

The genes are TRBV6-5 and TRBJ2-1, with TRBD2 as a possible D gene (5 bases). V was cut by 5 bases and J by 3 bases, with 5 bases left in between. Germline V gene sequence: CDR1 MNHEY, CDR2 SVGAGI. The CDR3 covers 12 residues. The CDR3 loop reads CASSEGYNEQFF. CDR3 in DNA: TGTGCCAGCAGTGAGGGCTACAATGAGCAGTTCTTC.

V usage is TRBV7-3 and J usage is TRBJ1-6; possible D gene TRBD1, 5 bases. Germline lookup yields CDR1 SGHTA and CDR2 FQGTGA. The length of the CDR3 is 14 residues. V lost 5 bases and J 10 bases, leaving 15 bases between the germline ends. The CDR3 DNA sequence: TGTGCCAGCAGCCGCGGAGGAGGGGCCTCACCCCTCCACTTT. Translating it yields CASSRGGGASPLHF.

CDR3 sequence: CASSLSGLLYNSPLHF. In DNA, the CDR3 is TGTGCCAGCAGCTTAAGTGGACTTCTATATAATTCACCCCTCCACTTT. The chain is built from TRBV13 and TRBJ1-6; D ambiguous. Per germline, CDR1 PRHDT and CDR2 FYEKMQ (reference sequence). The CDR3 spans 16 residues. The V and J ends lost 2 bases and 4 bases respectively, with 12 bases between them.

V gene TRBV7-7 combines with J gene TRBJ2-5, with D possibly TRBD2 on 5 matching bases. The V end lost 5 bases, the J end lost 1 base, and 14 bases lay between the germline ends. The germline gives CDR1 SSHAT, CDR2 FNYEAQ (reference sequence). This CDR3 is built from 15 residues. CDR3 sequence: CASSHLLGVQETQYF. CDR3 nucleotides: TGTGCCAGCAGCCACCTCTTGGGAGTCCAAGAGACCCAGTACTTC.

The CDR3 here is CASNFAGADYNEQFF. The CDR3 DNA reads TGTGCCAGCAATTTTGCGGGAGCCGACTACAATGAGCAGTTCTTC. The chain links TRBV6-5 to TRBJ2-1; 7 bases map to TRBD2. Germline V gene data show CDR1 as MNHEY and CDR2 as SVGAGI. The V segment lost 7 bases and the J segment 3 bases; nucleotides outside the gene matches: 9. CDR3 length: 15 residues.

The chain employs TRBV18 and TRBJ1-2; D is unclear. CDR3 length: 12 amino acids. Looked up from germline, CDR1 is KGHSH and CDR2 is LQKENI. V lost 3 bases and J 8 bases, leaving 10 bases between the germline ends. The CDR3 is CASSPEGDGYTF. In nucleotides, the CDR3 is TGTGCCAGCTCACCGGAGGGAGACGGCTACACCTTC. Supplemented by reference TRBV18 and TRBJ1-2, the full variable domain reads NAGVMQNPRHLVRRRGQEARLRCSPMKGHSHVYWYRQLPEEGLKFMVYLQKENIIDESGMPKERFSAEFPKEGPSILRIQQVVRGDSAAYFCASSPEGDGYTFGSGTRLTVV.

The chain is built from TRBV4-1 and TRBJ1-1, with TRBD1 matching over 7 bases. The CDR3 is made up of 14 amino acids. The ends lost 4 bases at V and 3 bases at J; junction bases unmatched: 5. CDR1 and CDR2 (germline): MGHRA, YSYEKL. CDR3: CASSPRQGHTEAFF. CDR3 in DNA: TGCGCCAGCAGCCCCCGACAGGGCCACACTGAAGCTTTCTTT.

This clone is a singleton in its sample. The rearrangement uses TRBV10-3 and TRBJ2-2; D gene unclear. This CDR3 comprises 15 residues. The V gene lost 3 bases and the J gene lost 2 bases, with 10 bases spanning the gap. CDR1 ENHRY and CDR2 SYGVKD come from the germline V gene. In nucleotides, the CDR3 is TGTGCCATCAGTGACAGTGATCCCAACACCGGGGAGCTGTTTTTT. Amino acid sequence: CAISDSDPNTGELFF.

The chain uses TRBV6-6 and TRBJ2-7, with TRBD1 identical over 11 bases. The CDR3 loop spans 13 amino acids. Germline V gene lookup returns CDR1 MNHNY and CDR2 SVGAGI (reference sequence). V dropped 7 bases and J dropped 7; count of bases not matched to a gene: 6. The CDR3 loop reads CASTGQGASEQYF. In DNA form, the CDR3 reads TGTGCCAGCACCGGACAGGGGGCTAGTGAGCAGTACTTC.

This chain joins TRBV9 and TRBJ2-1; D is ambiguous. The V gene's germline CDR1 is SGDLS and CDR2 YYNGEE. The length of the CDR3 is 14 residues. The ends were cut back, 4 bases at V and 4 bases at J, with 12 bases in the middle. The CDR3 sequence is CASSPTPQYNEQFF. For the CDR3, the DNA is TGTGCCAGCAGCCCAACCCCACAATACAATGAGCAGTTCTTC. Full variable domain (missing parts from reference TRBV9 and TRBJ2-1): DSGVTQTPKHLITATGQRVTLRCSPRSGDLSVYWYQQSLDQGLQFLIQYYNGEERAKGNILERFSAQQFPDLHSELNLSSLELGDSALYFCASSPTPQYNEQFFGPGTRLTVL.

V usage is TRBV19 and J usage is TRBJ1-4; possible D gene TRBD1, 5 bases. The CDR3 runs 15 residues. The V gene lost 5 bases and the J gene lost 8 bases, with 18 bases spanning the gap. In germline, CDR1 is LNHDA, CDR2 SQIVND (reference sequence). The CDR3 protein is CASSPWDSQEEKLFF. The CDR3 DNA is TGTGCCAGTAGTCCCTGGGACTCCCAAGAAGAAAAACTGTTTTTT.

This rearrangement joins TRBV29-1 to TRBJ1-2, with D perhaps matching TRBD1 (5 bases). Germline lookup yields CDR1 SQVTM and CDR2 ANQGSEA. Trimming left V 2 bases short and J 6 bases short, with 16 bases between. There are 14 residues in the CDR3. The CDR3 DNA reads TGCAGCGTTGAAAGGGTAGGGGCGATCCATGGCTACACCTTC. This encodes CSVERVGAIHGYTF. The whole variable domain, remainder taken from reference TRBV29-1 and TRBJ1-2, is SAVISQKPSRDICQRGTSLTIQCQVDSQVTMMFWYRQQPGQSLTLIATANQGSEATYESGFVIDKFPISRPNLTFSTLTVSNMSPEDSSIYLCSVERVGAIHGYTFGSGTRLTVV.

This chain's CDR3 is CASLGGNYGYTF. CDR3 in DNA: TGTGCCAGCCTTGGGGGCAACTATGGCTACACCTTC. The V gene is TRBV9, the J gene TRBJ1-2; tentative D call: TRBD1 (6 bases). Trimming shortened V by 7 bases and J by 2 bases, and 9 bases separated the two germline ends. Germline CDR1 and CDR2: SGDLS and YYNGEE. The CDR3 covers 12 residues. The full variable domain, with the rest looked up from reference TRBV9 and TRBJ1-2, is DSGVTQTPKHLITATGQRVTLRCSPRSGDLSVYWYQQSLDQGLQFLIQYYNGEERAKGNILERFSAQQFPDLHSELNLSSLELGDSALYFCASLGGNYGYTFGSGTRLTVV.

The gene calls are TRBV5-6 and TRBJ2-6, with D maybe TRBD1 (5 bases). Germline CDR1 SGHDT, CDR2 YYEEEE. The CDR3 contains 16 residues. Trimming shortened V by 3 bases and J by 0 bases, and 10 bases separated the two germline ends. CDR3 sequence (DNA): TGTGCCAGCAGCTGGGTGACAGACTCTGGGGCCAACGTCCTGACTTTC. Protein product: CASSWVTDSGANVLTF. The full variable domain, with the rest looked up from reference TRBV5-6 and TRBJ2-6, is DAGVTQSPTHLIKTRGQQVTLRCSPKSGHDTVSWYQQALGQGPQFIFQYYEEEERQRGNFPDRFSGHQFPNYSSELNVNALLLGDSALYLCASSWVTDSGANVLTFGAGSRLTVL.

This CDR3 is CASSLWGQSSYEQYF. In DNA form, the CDR3 reads TGTGCCAGCAGTTTATGGGGACAGAGCTCCTACGAGCAGTACTTC. J is TRBJ2-7 and V is TRBV28, with 7 bases fitting TRBD1. V was clipped by 0 bases and J by 0 bases; unmatched bases: 2. Germline values: CDR1 MDHEN, CDR2 SYDVKM. There are 15 residues in the CDR3.

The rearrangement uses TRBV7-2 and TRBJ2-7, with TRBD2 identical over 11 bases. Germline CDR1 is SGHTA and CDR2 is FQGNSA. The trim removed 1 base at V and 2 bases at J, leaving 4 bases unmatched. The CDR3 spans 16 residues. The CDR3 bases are TGTGCCAGCAGCTTAGGGACTAGCGGGCTCGCCTACGAGCAGTACTTC. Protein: CASSLGTSGLAYEQYF.

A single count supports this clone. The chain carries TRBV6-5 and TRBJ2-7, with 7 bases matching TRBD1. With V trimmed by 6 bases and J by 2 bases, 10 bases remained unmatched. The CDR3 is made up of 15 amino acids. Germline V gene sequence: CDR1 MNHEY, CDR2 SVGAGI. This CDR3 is CASRYKIQGAYEQYF. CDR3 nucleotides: TGTGCCAGCAGGTATAAAATCCAGGGGGCCTACGAGCAGTACTTC.

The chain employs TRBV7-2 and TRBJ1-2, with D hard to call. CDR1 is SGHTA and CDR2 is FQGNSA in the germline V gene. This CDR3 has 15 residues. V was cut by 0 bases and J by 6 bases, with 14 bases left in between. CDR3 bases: TGTGCCAGCAGCTTAGCGCCACAATCGAGGGATGGCTACACCTTC. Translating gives CASSLAPQSRDGYTF.

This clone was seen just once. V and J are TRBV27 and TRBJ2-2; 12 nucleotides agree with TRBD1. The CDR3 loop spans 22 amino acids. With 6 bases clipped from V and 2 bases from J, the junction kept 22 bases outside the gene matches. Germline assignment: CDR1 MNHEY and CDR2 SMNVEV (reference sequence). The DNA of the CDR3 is TGTGCCAGCAGAACGAGGGGACAGGGGGCGCGATCTCGGCGGGAAAACACCGGGGAGCTGTTTTTT. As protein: CASRTRGQGARSRRENTGELFF.

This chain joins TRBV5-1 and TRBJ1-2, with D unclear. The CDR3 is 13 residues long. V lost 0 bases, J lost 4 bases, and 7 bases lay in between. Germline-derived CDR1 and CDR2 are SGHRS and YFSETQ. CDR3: CASSLAEIYGYTF. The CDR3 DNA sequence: TGCGCCAGCAGCTTGGCGGAGATCTATGGCTACACCTTC.

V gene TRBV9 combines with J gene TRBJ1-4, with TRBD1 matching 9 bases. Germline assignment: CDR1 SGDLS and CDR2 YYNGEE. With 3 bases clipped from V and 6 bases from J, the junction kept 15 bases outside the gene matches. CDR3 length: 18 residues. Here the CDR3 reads CASSEGQGGGLGYEKLFF. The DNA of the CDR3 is TGTGCCAGCAGCGAGGGACAGGGTGGTGGGCTTGGTTATGAAAAACTGTTTTTT.